The 20 T cell receptor beta chains listed next were all sequenced from one sample in a study of blood T cell repertoires in COVID-19. Libraries were prepared by immunoSEQ multiplex PCR; TCRdb keeps only in-frame clonotypes and omits some of them. Of 190,000 or so clones listed, roughly 89% are singletons. The sequenced sample was peripheral blood. The receptors originated from a woman between 18 and 29 years old who had recovered from COVID-19.

The genes are TRBV11-2 and TRBJ2-1; 9 bases align to TRBD2. The V gene's germline CDR1 is SGHAT and CDR2 FQNNGV. The CDR3 totals 18 residues. The V gene end was trimmed by 4 bases and the J gene end by 0 bases; junction bases not matched to a gene: 10. The CDR3 here is CASSSATLAGPSYNEQFF. The CDR3 DNA sequence: TGTGCCAGCAGCTCGGCCACACTAGCGGGCCCCTCCTACAATGAGCAGTTCTTC.

The chain joins TRBV6-5 to TRBJ2-7, with TRBD1 matching over 7 bases. J lost 7 bases, V lost 7 bases, and 7 bases had no gene match. CDR3 size: 12 residues. Germline assignment: CDR1 MNHEY and CDR2 SVGAGI. The CDR3, as DNA: TGTGCCAGCAACGACAGGGATGGGGAGCAGTACGTC. The encoded protein is CASNDRDGEQYV.

The chain combines TRBV19 with TRBJ2-3, with unresolved D. The germline gives CDR1 LNHDA, CDR2 SQIVND (reference sequence). The CDR3 length is 12 residues. Trimming pared 5 bases from V and 2 bases from J, leaving 5 bases between. DNA for the CDR3: TGTGCCAGTAGTGCACTCACAGATACGCAGTATTTT. This sequence encodes CASSALTDTQYF.

The genes are TRBV7-2 and TRBJ2-7; no clear D. The V end was cut by 5 bases, the J end by 3 bases, with 11 bases between. The CDR3 contains 13 residues. Looked up from germline, CDR1 is SGHTA and CDR2 is FQGNSA. The CDR3 DNA sequence: TGTGCCAGCAGCCCCCTCCCTAACTACGAGCAGTACGTC. This gives the protein CASSPLPNYEQYV.

The chain's CDR3 is CSAPRVTEAFF. CDR3 nucleotide sequence: TGCAGTGCCCCCCGGGTCACTGAAGCTTTCTTT. The chain combines TRBV20-1 with TRBJ1-1; D gene uncertain. The CDR3 covers 11 residues. V lost 6 bases, J lost 4 bases, and 9 bases lay in between. Germline CDR1 reads DFQATT; CDR2 reads SNEGSKA (reference sequence).

The gene calls are TRBV7-9 and TRBJ2-1; 11 nucleotides align to TRBD2. The germline gives CDR1 SEHNR, CDR2 FQNEAQ (reference sequence). After removal of 4 bases from V and 5 bases from J, the junction contained 7 bases not matched to a gene. The CDR3 runs 16 residues. This CDR3 reads CASSSIAGGLHNEQFF. Here the CDR3 DNA reads TGTGCCAGCAGCTCGATAGCGGGAGGGCTACACAATGAGCAGTTCTTC.

The chain's CDR3 is CASSASGTPPYEQYV. The CDR3 DNA sequence: TGTGCCAGCAGTGCCTCCGGGACACCTCCCTACGAGCAGTACGTC. V usage is TRBV28 and J usage is TRBJ2-7; D is possibly TRBD1 (6 bases). The length of the CDR3 is 15 residues. The germline CDR1 and CDR2 sequences are MDHEN and SYDVKM. The V and J ends lost 5 bases and 2 bases respectively, with 16 bases between them.

CDR3 coding DNA: TGTGCCAGCAGCATATCAAGCGGGGCTTCCTACGAGCAGTACTTC. It yields the protein CASSISSGASYEQYF. The chain is built from TRBV7-2 and TRBJ2-7, with TRBD2 matching 7 bases. The junction had 8 bases not matched to a gene; V was cut back by 5 bases and J by 1 base. The CDR3 is made up of 15 amino acids. Germline assignment: CDR1 SGHTA and CDR2 FQGNSA. The full variable domain, rest sourced from reference TRBV7-2 and TRBJ2-7, is GAGVSQSPSNKVTEKGKDVELRCDPISGHTALYWYRQSLGQGLEFLIYFQGNSAPDKSGLPSDRFSAERTGGSVSTLTIQRTQQEDSAVYLCASSISSGASYEQYFGPGTRLTVT.

The chain uses TRBV7-2 and TRBJ2-3; 7 bases map to TRBD2. The CDR3 is made up of 15 amino acids. Germline V gene data show CDR1 as SGHTA and CDR2 as FQGNSA. After removal of 6 bases from V and 3 bases from J, the junction contained 9 bases not matched to a gene. CDR3 sequence reads: CASSSSGMGTDTQYF. CDR3 nucleotides: TGTGCCAGCAGTTCAAGCGGGATGGGGACAGATACGCAGTATTTT.

The chain couples TRBV6-1 to TRBJ2-5; 11 bases line up with TRBD2. CDR1 and CDR2 from the germline V gene are MNHNS and SASEGT. V lost 4 bases, J lost 2 bases, and 6 bases stayed unmatched. The CDR3 is 16 amino acids. The CDR3 loop reads CASSARLAGPQETQYF. CDR3 nucleotide sequence: TGTGCCAGCAGTGCCCGACTAGCGGGACCACAAGAGACCCAGTACTTC.

This clone was seen only a few times. The CDR3 region is CASSQAGTLEHWPEAFF. The CDR3 nucleotides read TGCGCCAGCAGCCAAGCGGGGACTCTCGAGCATTGGCCTGAAGCTTTCTTT. This sequence joins TRBV4-1 and TRBJ1-1; TRBD1 might be the D (5 bases). V was trimmed by 1 base and J by 6 bases, leaving 21 bases between them. The CDR3 extends over 17 amino acids. Germline-derived CDR1 and CDR2 are MGHRA and YSYEKL.

This clone is a singleton in its sample. CDR3 residues: CASSSRQGTYEQYV. The CDR3 DNA reads TGTGCCAGCAGTTCTAGACAGGGTACCTACGAGCAGTACGTC. The chain couples TRBV6-5 to TRBJ2-7; the match to TRBD1 covers 7 bases. The germline gives CDR1 MNHEY, CDR2 SVGAGI. The CDR3 length is 14 residues. Losses at the gene ends were 4 bases for V and 2 bases for J; bases not matched to a gene: 5.

The chain uses TRBV7-2 and TRBJ1-1; D is perhaps TRBD1 (5 bases). The V gene lost 0 bases and the J gene lost 9 bases, with 20 bases spanning the gap. The CDR3 consists of 16 residues. Germline values: CDR1 SGHTA, CDR2 FQGNSA. The CDR3 loop is CASSLASPGKGFKAFF. CDR3 coding DNA: TGTGCCAGCAGCTTAGCGTCCCCAGGGAAGGGTTTTAAAGCTTTCTTT.

This chain connects TRBV29-1 to TRBJ1-2; possible D gene TRBD1, 6 bases. Per germline, CDR1 SQVTM and CDR2 ANQGSEA. Between the trimmed V and J ends, which lost 4 bases and 5 bases, there was a span of 14 bases. The CDR3 covers 13 residues. This chain's CDR3 is CSVVETGMYGYTF. CDR3 coding DNA: TGCAGCGTTGTGGAAACAGGGATGTATGGCTACACCTTC.

The chain links TRBV4-2 to TRBJ2-1; tentatively, D is TRBD2 (6 bases). There are 16 residues in the CDR3. Trimming left V 0 bases short and J 4 bases short, with 13 bases between. The V gene's germline CDR1 is LGHNA and CDR2 YNFKEQ. CDR3 amino acids: CASSQDSGGIYNEQFF. Here the CDR3 DNA reads TGTGCCAGCAGCCAAGATTCTGGCGGGATATACAATGAGCAGTTCTTC.

This rearrangement joins TRBV5-1 to TRBJ1-1; D gene uncertain. CDR1 and CDR2 from the germline V gene are SGHRS and YFSETQ. The CDR3 is made up of 13 amino acids. V dropped 7 bases and J dropped 5 bases, with 15 bases sitting between them. The chain's CDR3 is CASFDTKTTEAFF. CDR3 sequence (DNA): TGCGCCAGCTTTGACACAAAGACAACTGAAGCTTTCTTT.

The chain carries TRBV18 and TRBJ1-1, with TRBD1 as a possible D gene (6 bases). The V gene's germline CDR1 is KGHSH and CDR2 LQKENI. The CDR3 covers 14 residues. The V gene lost 1 base and the J gene lost 3 bases, with 9 bases spanning the gap. The CDR3 reads CASSPRAGDTEAFF. The CDR3 region has the DNA TGTGCCAGCTCACCACGAGCAGGGGACACTGAAGCTTTCTTT. Based on the CDR3 plus reference TRBV18 and TRBJ1-1, the full variable domain is NAGVMQNPRHLVRRRGQEARLRCSPMKGHSHVYWYRQLPEEGLKFMVYLQKENIIDESGMPKERFSAEFPKEGPSILRIQQVVRGDSAAYFCASSPRAGDTEAFFGQGTRLTVV.

The chain recombines TRBV4-1 with TRBJ2-1, with D possibly matching TRBD2 (6 bases). CDR1 is MGHRA and CDR2 is YSYEKL in the germline V gene. Trimming removed 5 bases at V and 7 bases at J, with 12 bases between. CDR3 length: 13 amino acids. In nucleotides, the CDR3 is TGCGCCAGCAGCACCCGACTAGGGAATGAGCAGTTCTTC. Translation: CASSTRLGNEQFF.

The V call is TRBV5-5, the J call TRBJ1-4; possibly TRBD1 for D (6 bases). Germline values: CDR1 SGHKS, CDR2 YYEKEE (reference sequence). The CDR3 is made up of 16 amino acids. V was trimmed by 1 base and J by 7 bases, leaving 17 bases between them. The CDR3 sequence is CASSLPGQGPVEKLFF. For the CDR3, the DNA is TGTGCCAGCAGCTTGCCCGGCCAGGGGCCGGTTGAAAAACTGTTTTTT.

The V and J genes are TRBV11-2 and TRBJ1-1; D gene unclear. Germline loops: CDR1 SGHAT, CDR2 FQNNGV. Between the trimmed V and J ends, which lost 5 bases and 4 bases, there was a span of 11 bases. The CDR3 runs 13 residues. CDR3 region: CASSPHAATEAFF. In nucleotides, the CDR3 is TGTGCCAGCAGCCCCCACGCGGCCACTGAAGCTTTCTTT.